The count of the clone carrying this T cell receptor (beta chain) is one. What it recognizes is unknown. Produced via immunoSEQ multiplex PCR; TCRdb's table is partial and in-frame only. The sample has fewer than 85,000 clones; under 95% are singletons. Germline assignment: CDR1 MGHRA and CDR2 YSYEKL. V was trimmed by 1 base and J by 0 bases, leaving 6 bases between them. The CDR3 is 14 residues long. The data originate from a study of T cell responses to AZD1222 COVID-19 vaccine. Turning to the study itself: Second doses that came at about 4 or about 12 weeks were put together.

Study findings and constraints: Spike regions recognized by vaccine-associated CD4 TCRs spanned the protein, led by 160-218 and 743-854. Baseline seropositives among AZD1222 recipients totaled only five to seven. Reportedly, close to half of spike-specific TCRs are directed against unmutated variant regions.

The chain combines TRBV4-1 with TRBJ1-2; unclear D gene. Sequencing used peripheral blood, obtained on day 0 of AZD1222 vaccination. The clonotype comes from an adult in good health. DNA for the CDR3: TGCGCCAGCAGCCAAGTAGTCCCTAACTATGGCTACACCTTC. This translates into CASSQVVPNYGYTF.